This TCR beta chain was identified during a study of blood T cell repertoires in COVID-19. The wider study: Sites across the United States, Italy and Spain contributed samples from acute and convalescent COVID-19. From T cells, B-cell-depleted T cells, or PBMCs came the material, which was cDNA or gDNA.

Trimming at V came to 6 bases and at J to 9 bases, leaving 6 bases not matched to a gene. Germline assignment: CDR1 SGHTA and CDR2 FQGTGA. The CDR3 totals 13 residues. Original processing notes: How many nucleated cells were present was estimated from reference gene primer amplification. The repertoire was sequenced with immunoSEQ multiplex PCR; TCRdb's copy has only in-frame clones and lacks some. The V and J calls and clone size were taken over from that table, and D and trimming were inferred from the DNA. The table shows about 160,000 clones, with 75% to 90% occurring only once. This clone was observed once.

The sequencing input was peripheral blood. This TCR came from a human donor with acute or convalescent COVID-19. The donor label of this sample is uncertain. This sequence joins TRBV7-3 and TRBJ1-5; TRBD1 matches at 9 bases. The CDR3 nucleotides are TGTGCCAGCAGTAGGACAGGGGAAGGGCCCCAGCATTTT. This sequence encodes CASSRTGEGPQHF.